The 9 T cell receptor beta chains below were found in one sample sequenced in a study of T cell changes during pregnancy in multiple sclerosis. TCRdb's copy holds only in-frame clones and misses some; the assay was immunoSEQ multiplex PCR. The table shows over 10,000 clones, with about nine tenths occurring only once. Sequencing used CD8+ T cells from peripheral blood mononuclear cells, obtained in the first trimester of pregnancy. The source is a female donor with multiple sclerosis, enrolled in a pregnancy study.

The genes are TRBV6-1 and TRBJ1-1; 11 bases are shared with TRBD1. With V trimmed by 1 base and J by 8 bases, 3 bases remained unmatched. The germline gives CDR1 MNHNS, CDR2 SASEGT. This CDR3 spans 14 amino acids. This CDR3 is CASSEEGTGGEAFF. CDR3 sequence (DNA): TGTGCCAGCAGTGAAGAGGGGACAGGGGGAGAAGCTTTCTTT.

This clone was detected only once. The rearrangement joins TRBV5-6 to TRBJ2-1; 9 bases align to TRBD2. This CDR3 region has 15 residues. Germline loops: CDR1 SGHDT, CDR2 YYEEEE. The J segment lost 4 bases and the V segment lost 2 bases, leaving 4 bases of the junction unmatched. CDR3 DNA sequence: TGTGCCAGCAGCTTCGCGGGGGGGAGATACAATGAGCAGTTCTTC. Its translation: CASSFAGGRYNEQFF.

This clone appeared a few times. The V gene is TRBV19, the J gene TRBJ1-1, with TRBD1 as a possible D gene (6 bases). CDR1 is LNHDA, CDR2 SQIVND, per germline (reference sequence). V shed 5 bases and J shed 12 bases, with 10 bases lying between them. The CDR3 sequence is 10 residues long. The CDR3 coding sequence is TGTGCCAGTAGTGGACAGTGGCCTTTCTTT. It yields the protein CASSGQWPFF.

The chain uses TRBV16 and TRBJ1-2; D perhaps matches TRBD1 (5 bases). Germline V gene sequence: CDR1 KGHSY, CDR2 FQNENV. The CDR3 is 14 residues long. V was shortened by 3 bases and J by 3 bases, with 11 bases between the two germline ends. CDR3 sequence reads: CASSQGGRDYGYTF. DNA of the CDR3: TGTGCCAGCAGCCAGGGGGGGAGAGACTATGGCTACACCTTC.

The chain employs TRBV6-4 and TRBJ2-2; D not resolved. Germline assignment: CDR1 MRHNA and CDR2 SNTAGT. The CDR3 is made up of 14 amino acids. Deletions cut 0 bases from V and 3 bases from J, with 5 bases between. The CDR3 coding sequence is TGTGCCAGCAGTGACTCGACTGACACCGGGGAGCTGTTTTTT. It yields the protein CASSDSTDTGELFF.

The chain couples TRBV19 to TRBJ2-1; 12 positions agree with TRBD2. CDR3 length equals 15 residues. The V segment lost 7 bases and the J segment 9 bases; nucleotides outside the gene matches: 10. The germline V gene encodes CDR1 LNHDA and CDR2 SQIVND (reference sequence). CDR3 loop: CASNRASGGVGEQFF. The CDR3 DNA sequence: TGTGCCAGTAACCGGGCTAGCGGGGGGGTCGGTGAGCAGTTCTTC.

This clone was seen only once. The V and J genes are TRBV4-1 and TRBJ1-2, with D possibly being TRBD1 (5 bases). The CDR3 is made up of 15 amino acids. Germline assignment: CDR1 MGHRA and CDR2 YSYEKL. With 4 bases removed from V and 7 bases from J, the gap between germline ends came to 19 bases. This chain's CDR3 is CASSLPLGGSSGYTF. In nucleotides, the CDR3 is TGCGCCAGCAGCCTGCCTCTGGGGGGGTCCTCTGGCTACACCTTC.

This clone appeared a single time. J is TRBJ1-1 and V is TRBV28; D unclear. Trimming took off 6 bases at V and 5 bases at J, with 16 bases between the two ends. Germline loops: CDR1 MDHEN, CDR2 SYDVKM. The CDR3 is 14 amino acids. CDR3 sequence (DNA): TGTGCCAGCAGCTCAGACCGGGAGGGTACTGAAGCTTTCTTT. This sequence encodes CASSSDREGTEAFF.

The CDR3 loop reads CASSSHRMHTGELFF. In DNA, the CDR3 is TGTGCCAGCAGTTCCCACAGGATGCACACCGGGGAGCTGTTTTTT. The V gene is TRBV27, the J gene TRBJ2-2; D perhaps matches TRBD1 (5 bases). This CDR3 is 15 amino acids long. V was trimmed by 4 bases and J by 3 bases, leaving 12 bases between them. Per the germline V gene, CDR1 is MNHEY and CDR2 is SMNVEV (reference sequence).